This T cell receptor (beta chain) was sequenced for a study of T cell responses to AZD1222 COVID-19 vaccine. Study-wide results and caveats: Within unmutated variant regions lay the reported targets of nearly half of spike-specific TCRs.

Comment on this clone: Its antigen is as yet unknown.

Assay used: immunoSEQ multiplex PCR; TCRdb lists only in-frame clones, some missing. Here the sample spans 150,000 to 200,000 clones, around 88% being singletons. Per the germline V gene, CDR1 is SGHTA and CDR2 is FQGNSA. The V end lost 1 base, the J end lost 6 bases, and 13 bases lay between the germline ends. The CDR3 consists of 15 residues. The sequencing used peripheral blood, collected on day 0 of AZD1222 vaccination. The source of this sequence is an adult in good health. The rearrangement joins TRBV7-2 to TRBJ1-5; D ambiguous. DNA of the CDR3: TGTGCCAGCAGCTTAGGGCAAGCGTGGAGTCAGCCCCAGCATTTT. Amino acid sequence: CASSLGQAWSQPQHF.